This T cell receptor beta chain derives from a study of T cell responses to AZD1222 COVID-19 vaccine. Study results and limitations: Nearly half of spike-specific TCRs reportedly target unmutated variant regions.

As regards this clone: What it binds is unknown.

CDR3 length: 17 residues. Trimming removed 6 bases from V and 1 base from J, with 19 bases in between. Germline CDR1 and CDR2: MDHEN and SYDVKM. Here immunoSEQ multiplex PCR was the method, and the copy in TCRdb shows in-frame clones only, minus some. The sample lists approximately 92,000 clones, 70% to 90% occurring once. The input for sequencing was peripheral blood, taken on day 0 of AZD1222 vaccination. The chain couples TRBV28 to TRBJ1-3; D possibly corresponds to TRBD1 (5 bases). The receptor's source is an adult in good health. The CDR3 protein is CASSHLGGAPSGNTIYF. The CDR3 bases are TGTGCCAGCAGCCACCTGGGGGGAGCTCCTTCTGGAAACACCATATATTTT.